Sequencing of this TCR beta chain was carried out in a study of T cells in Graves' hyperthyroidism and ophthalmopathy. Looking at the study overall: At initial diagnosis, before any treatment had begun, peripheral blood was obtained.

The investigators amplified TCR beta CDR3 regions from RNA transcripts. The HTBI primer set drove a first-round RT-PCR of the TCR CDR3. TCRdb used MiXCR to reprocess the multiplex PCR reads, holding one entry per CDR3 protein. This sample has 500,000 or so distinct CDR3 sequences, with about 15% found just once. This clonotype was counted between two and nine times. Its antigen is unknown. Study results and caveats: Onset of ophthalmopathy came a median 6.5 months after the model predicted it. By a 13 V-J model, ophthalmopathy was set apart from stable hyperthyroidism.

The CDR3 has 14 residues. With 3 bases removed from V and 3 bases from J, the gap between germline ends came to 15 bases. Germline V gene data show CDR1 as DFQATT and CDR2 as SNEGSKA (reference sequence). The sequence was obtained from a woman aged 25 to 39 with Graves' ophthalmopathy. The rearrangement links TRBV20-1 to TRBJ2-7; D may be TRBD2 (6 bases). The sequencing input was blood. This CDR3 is CSARLLSRGYEQYF. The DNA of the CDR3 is TGCAGTGCTAGGCTTCTTTCGCGGGGCTACGAGCAGTACTTC.